Included here is one T cell receptor beta chain sequence, with context. Its binding antigen is unknown. Base qualities are missing; no much larger clone stands one base away. The CDR3 regions of human TCRbeta chains were subjected to immunosequencing. The source study handled its data this way. TCRs in the repertoires were compared against a reference library of SARS-CoV-2-specific TCRs that had been generated with the MIRA antigen-specificity platform. Breadth was defined as the fraction of unique TCRs that were SARS-CoV-2-associated, and depth was defined as the fraction of total T cells that were SARS-CoV-2-associated. Each spike-specific TCR was assigned to its reactive spike region and to a CD4 or CD8 class using the MIRA data. Log10-transformed breadth and depth values were compared by one-way ANOVA with Sidak's multiple comparisons tests. Imported from immuneACCESS, the table was reduced by TCRdb to in-frame sequences with V and J called. These copies leave out some clones; in studies compared against another copy, an unresolved V gene accounts for under half, and the cause of the remainder is not known. D and trimming come from the DNA, and the V and J calls and clone size come from that table. This sample comprises 120,000 or so clones, 94% of them detected only once. The top ten constitute approximately 2.9% of the sample.

The CDR3, cysteine through phenylalanine, is 15 amino acids long. CDR3 DNA is the only sequence kept; it has 45 bases, read in frame from the first base. Per the germline V gene (reference sequence), SEHNR is the CDR1 and FQNEAQ is the CDR2. Cut back by 1 base and 1 base, the V and J ends lie 10 bases apart. The sample's time point label, decoded: about 28 days (+/-7) after the second vaccine dose. AZD1222 recipients given second doses at about 4 weeks or at about 12 weeks were pooled, since spike-specific TCR depth and breadth were not found to differ between the two schedules. Vaccinee samples came from UK trials COV001 and COV002, including a single-blind randomized controlled phase 2/3 trial of AZD1222 (ChAdOx1 nCoV-19) in healthy adults. Trial participant PBMC samples were collected at day 0 and day 28 after the second dose for TCRbeta chain sequencing. The data originate from a study of T cell responses to AZD1222 COVID-19 vaccine (dated by TCRdb to 2020 to 2023). Looking at the study overall: TCR sequencing covered 230 or so trial participants: some 210 given two doses of AZD1222 and 26 given two doses of MenACWY control vaccine. Trial participants were enrolled by age into subgroups of 18-55, 56-69 and 70-plus years, and roughly 150, 30 and 60 TCR-sequenced participants, respectively, were included in these subgroups. The research as a whole found: The 56-69-year group was small, and its depth increase did not reach significance, likely because of low power. After two AZD1222 doses, both the breadth and the depth of spike-specific TCRs were significantly higher than at day 0 and than in MenACWY recipients. Because no samples from the day 14 peak response were available, repertoires could be characterized only after the peak T cell response. Conclusions about previously exposed vaccinees are limited because only a handful of AZD1222 recipients were SARS-CoV-2 seropositive at baseline. Reportedly, almost half of the unique spike-specific TCRs recognized epitopes lying outside the regions that are mutated in the B.1.351 and B.1.1.7 variants. The vaccine-associated CD4 TCRs covered the entire spike protein, and the dominant responses fell in regions 160-218 and 743-854. Participants were mostly white British and included more females than males, and it was suggested by the authors that clonal diversity may have been underestimated.

The chain couples TRBV7-9 to TRBJ2-5; the D segment is perhaps TRBD1 or TRBD2, each sharing 5 matched bases. This receptor was taken from an adult who received the AZD1222 COVID-19 vaccine. The sequencing used peripheral blood, collected 28 days after the second AZD1222 dose. CDR3 sequence: CASSLGGFPQETQYF. The bases read TGTGCCAGCAGCTTAGGGGGGTTCCCCCAAGAGACCCAGTACTTC. When the CDR3 is completed using the reference TRBV7-9 and TRBJ2-5 genes on either side, the full variable domain is DTGVSQNPRHKITKRGQNVTFRCDPISEHNRLYWYRQTLGQGPEFLTYFQNEAQLEKSRLLSDRFSAERPKGSFSTLEIQRTEQGDSAMYLCASSLGGFPQETQYFGPGTRLLVL.